A selection of T cell receptor beta chains follows, all from one sample in a study of blood T cell repertoires in COVID-19. Measured with immunoSEQ multiplex PCR; TCRdb has only the in-frame clones, and not every one. The sample lists roughly 230,000 clones; about 85% were seen once. Specimen: PBMCs or T cells enriched from blood (not recorded which). The receptors originated from a woman in her fifties or sixties who had been exposed to COVID-19. Each CDR3 is given with its conserved first and last residue. Fields, in order: clone size, D gene, J gene, V gene, CDR3 protein, CDR3 DNA. A D gene is named only where the DNA matches it firmly. Clone sizes are given selectively: once, few, many, or a class where the clone is expanded.

size: NA; D: NA; J: TRBJ1-3; V: TRBV9; CDR3: CASSVAAGRSWGNTIYF; DNA: TGTGCCAGCAGCGTAGCGGCAGGGCGAAGTTGGGGAAACACCATATATTTT
size: once; D: NA; J: TRBJ2-7; V: TRBV18; CDR3: CASSPLGAGVYEQYF; DNA: TGTGCCAGCTCACCTTTGGGGGCGGGAGTCTACGAGCAGTACTTC
size: NA; D: TRBD2; J: TRBJ2-3; V: TRBV30; CDR3: CAWSRAGRADTQYF; DNA: TGTGCCTGGAGTCGGGCAGGGAGGGCAGATACGCAGTATTTT
size: NA; D: TRBD2; J: TRBJ2-5; V: TRBV5-1; CDR3: CASSLDPGGLGETQYF; DNA: TGCGCCAGCAGCTTGGATCCGGGGGGGCTCGGGGAGACCCAGTACTTC
size: NA; D: NA; J: TRBJ1-2; V: TRBV29-1; CDR3: CADRGQTNYGYTF; DNA: TGCGCCGACAGAGGCCAGACTAACTATGGCTACACCTTC
size: NA; D: NA; J: TRBJ2-1; V: TRBV15; CDR3: CATRPEFYEQFF; DNA: TGTGCCACCCGTCCCGAGTTTTATGAGCAGTTCTTC
size: NA; D: NA; J: TRBJ1-2; V: TRBV2; CDR3: CASSEARTEYGYTF; DNA: TGTGCCAGCAGTGAAGCGCGGACAGAGTATGGCTACACCTTC
size: NA; D: TRBD1; J: TRBJ1-1; V: TRBV7-3; CDR3: CASSLGTGGEAFF; DNA: TGTGCCAGCAGCCTAGGGACAGGGGGTGAAGCTTTCTTT
size: NA; D: NA; J: TRBJ1-2; V: TRBV16; CDR3: CASSHPPTLNYGYTF; DNA: TGTGCCAGCAGCCATCCCCCGACACTTAACTATGGCTACACCTTC
size: NA; D: TRBD1; J: TRBJ1-3; V: TRBV28; CDR3: CASSSPGQGISNTIYF; DNA: TGTGCCAGCAGTTCACCGGGACAGGGTATCTCAAACACCATATATTTT
size: NA; D: TRBD1; J: TRBJ1-1; V: TRBV5-5; CDR3: CASSLETGGQAEAFF; DNA: TGTGCCAGCAGCTTGGAAACAGGGGGACAGGCTGAAGCTTTCTTT
size: NA; D: NA; J: TRBJ1-3; V: TRBV5-1; CDR3: CASSDASQGNTIYF; DNA: TGTGCCAGCAGCGACGCCTCACAGGGAAACACCATATATTTT
size: once; D: NA; J: TRBJ1-3; V: TRBV5-1; CDR3: CASSLDGGSGNTIYF; DNA: TGCGCCAGCAGCTTGGACGGGGGATCTGGAAACACCATATATTTT
size: NA; D: NA; J: TRBJ2-1; V: TRBV12-3/TRBV12-4; CDR3: CASRGASEQFF; DNA: TGTGCCAGCAGGGGGGCGAGTGAGCAGTTCTTC
size: NA; D: TRBD1; J: TRBJ1-2; V: TRBV19; CDR3: CASSIAGQGGYGYTF; DNA: TGTGCCAGTAGTATAGCTGGACAGGGGGGCTATGGCTACACCTTC
size: NA; D: TRBD2; J: TRBJ2-3; V: TRBV18; CDR3: CASSPEWGLAGADTQYF; DNA: TGTGCCAGCTCACCGGAGTGGGGACTAGCGGGGGCGGATACGCAGTATTTT
size: few; D: NA; J: TRBJ1-1; V: TRBV11-2; CDR3: CASSLNGNTEAFF; DNA: TGTGCCAGCAGCTTGAACGGGAACACTGAAGCTTTCTTT
size: NA; D: NA; J: TRBJ1-1; V: TRBV15; CDR3: CATSRRGEAFF; DNA: TGTGCCACCAGCAGGCGAGGTGAAGCTTTCTTT
size: NA; D: TRBD2; J: TRBJ2-2; V: TRBV4-2; CDR3: CASSQAGRADTGELFF; DNA: TGTGCCAGCAGCCAAGCGGGGAGGGCGGACACCGGGGAGCTGTTTTTT
size: NA; D: NA; J: TRBJ1-1; V: TRBV3-1/TRBV3-2; CDR3: CASRGDKNTEAFF; DNA: TGTGCCAGCAGAGGTGACAAGAACACTGAAGCTTTCTTT
size: NA; D: NA; J: TRBJ2-5; V: TRBV27; CDR3: CASRGLSETQYF; DNA: TGTGCCAGCAGGGGGCTTAGTGAGACCCAGTACTTC
size: NA; D: TRBD1; J: TRBJ1-6; V: TRBV27; CDR3: CASSPRTGPRTYNSPLHF; DNA: TGTGCCAGCAGTCCAAGGACAGGCCCGAGAACCTATAATTCACCCCTCCACTTT
size: NA; D: NA; J: TRBJ1-2; V: TRBV10-3; CDR3: CAISEIRGSGGYTF; DNA: TGTGCCATCAGTGAGATCAGGGGATCAGGAGGCTACACCTTC
size: NA; D: TRBD1; J: TRBJ1-1; V: TRBV29-1; CDR3: CSGNDRAAEAFF; DNA: TGCAGCGGGAACGACAGGGCGGCTGAAGCTTTCTTT
size: NA; D: NA; J: TRBJ1-6; V: TRBV6-2/TRBV6-3; CDR3: CASSRGEMDSPLHF; DNA: TGTGCCAGCAGTCGTGGGGAGATGGATTCACCCCTCCACTTT
size: NA; D: NA; J: TRBJ1-1; V: TRBV13; CDR3: CASSLRAGDNTEAFF; DNA: TGTGCCAGCAGCTTACGGGCGGGGGACAACACTGAAGCTTTCTTT
size: NA; D: NA; J: TRBJ1-5; V: TRBV24-1; CDR3: CATSDPDQPQHF; DNA: TGTGCCACCAGTGACCCAGATCAGCCCCAGCATTTT
size: NA; D: TRBD1; J: TRBJ1-3; V: TRBV14; CDR3: CASSGTAGNTIYF; DNA: TGTGCCAGCAGCGGGACAGCTGGAAACACCATATATTTT
size: NA; D: TRBD1; J: TRBJ1-1; V: TRBV5-1; CDR3: CASSLEVRGATEAFF; DNA: TGCGCCAGCAGCTTGGAGGTCAGGGGGGCCACTGAAGCTTTCTTT
size: NA; D: NA; J: TRBJ2-2; V: TRBV10-1; CDR3: CASAGSATGELFF; DNA: TGCGCCAGCGCCGGTAGCGCGACCGGGGAGCTGTTTTTT
size: once; D: TRBD1; J: TRBJ1-2; V: TRBV3-1/TRBV3-2; CDR3: CASTWTGSDGYTF; DNA: TGTGCCAGCACCTGGACAGGGAGCGATGGCTACACCTTC
size: NA; D: TRBD2; J: TRBJ2-5; V: TRBV5-6; CDR3: CASSFRGGETQYF; DNA: TGTGCCAGCAGCTTCCGGGGGGGCGAGACCCAGTACTTC
size: few; D: NA; J: TRBJ1-1; V: TRBV19; CDR3: CASSMNRWAFF; DNA: TGTGCCAGTAGTATGAACAGGTGGGCTTTCTTT
size: NA; D: NA; J: TRBJ1-4; V: TRBV7-9; CDR3: CASSADRQGLGKLFF; DNA: TGTGCCAGCAGCGCCGACAGGCAGGGCCTAGGAAAACTGTTTTTT
size: few; D: NA; J: TRBJ2-7; V: TRBV28; CDR3: CASSLALFPGEQYF; DNA: TGTGCCAGCAGTTTGGCATTGTTTCCAGGCGAGCAGTACTTC
size: few; D: TRBD1; J: TRBJ1-1; V: TRBV18; CDR3: CASSPETGLNTEAFF; DNA: TGTGCCAGCTCACCCGAGACAGGGCTGAACACTGAAGCTTTCTTT
size: few; D: TRBD1; J: TRBJ1-6; V: TRBV18; CDR3: CASSPPSRTGISVGVYNSPLHF; DNA: TGTGCCAGCTCACCACCCTCCCGGACAGGAATATCTGTAGGGGTCTATAATTCACCCCTCCACTTT
size: once; D: NA; J: TRBJ1-2; V: TRBV9; CDR3: CASSPMGLSFYGYTF; DNA: TGTGCCAGCAGCCCTATGGGCCTAAGCTTCTATGGCTACACCTTC
size: NA; D: TRBD2; J: TRBJ2-3; V: TRBV13; CDR3: CASSSRLAGVSTDTQYF; DNA: TGTGCCAGCAGCTCTCGACTAGCGGGGGTTAGCACAGATACGCAGTATTTT
size: NA; D: TRBD1; J: TRBJ2-2; V: TRBV27; CDR3: CASSKTGVRVTGELFF; DNA: TGTGCCAGCAGTAAAACAGGGGTTAGGGTCACCGGGGAGCTGTTTTTT
size: few; D: NA; J: TRBJ1-1; V: TRBV18; CDR3: CASSPRGDTEAFF; DNA: TGTGCCAGCTCACCACGGGGGGACACTGAAGCTTTCTTT
size: NA; D: NA; J: TRBJ1-1; V: TRBV10-3; CDR3: CAISDGRAGTEAFF; DNA: TGTGCCATCAGCGACGGGAGGGCCGGCACTGAAGCTTTCTTT
size: NA; D: NA; J: TRBJ1-1; V: TRBV29-1; CDR3: CSVGTGNTEAFF; DNA: TGCAGCGTTGGCACAGGGAACACTGAAGCTTTCTTT